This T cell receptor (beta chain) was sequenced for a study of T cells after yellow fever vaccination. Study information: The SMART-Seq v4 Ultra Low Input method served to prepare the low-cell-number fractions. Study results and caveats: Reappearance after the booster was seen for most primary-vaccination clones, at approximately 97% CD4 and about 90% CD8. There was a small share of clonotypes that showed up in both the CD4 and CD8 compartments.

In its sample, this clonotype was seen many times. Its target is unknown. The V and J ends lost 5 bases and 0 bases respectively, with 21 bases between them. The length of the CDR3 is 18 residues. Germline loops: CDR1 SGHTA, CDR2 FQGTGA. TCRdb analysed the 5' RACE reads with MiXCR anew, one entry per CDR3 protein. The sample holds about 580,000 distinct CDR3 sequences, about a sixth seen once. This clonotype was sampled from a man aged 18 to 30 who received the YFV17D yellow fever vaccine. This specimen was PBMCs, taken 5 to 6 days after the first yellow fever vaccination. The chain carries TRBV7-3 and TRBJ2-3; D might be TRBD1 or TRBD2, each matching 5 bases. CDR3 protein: CASSPTEEPGRSTDTQYF. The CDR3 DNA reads TGTGCCAGCAGCCCCACAGAAGAACCGGGACGCAGCACAGATACGCAGTATTTT.